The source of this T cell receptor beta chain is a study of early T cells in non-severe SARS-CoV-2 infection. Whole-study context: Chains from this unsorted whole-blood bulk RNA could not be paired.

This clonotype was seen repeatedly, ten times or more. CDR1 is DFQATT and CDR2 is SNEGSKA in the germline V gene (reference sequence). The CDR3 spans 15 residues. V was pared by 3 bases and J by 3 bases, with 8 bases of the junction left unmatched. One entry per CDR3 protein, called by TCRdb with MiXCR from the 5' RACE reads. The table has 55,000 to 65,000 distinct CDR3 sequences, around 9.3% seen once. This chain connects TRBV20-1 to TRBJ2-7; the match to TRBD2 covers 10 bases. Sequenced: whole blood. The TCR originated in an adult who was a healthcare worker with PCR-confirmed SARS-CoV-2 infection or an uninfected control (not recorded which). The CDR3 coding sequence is TGCAGTGCTAGTTTACTAGCGGGATCCGACTACGAGCAGTACTTC. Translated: CSASLLAGSDYEQYF.